Listed below are T cell receptor beta chains from one sample, sequenced in a study of blood T cells in healthy people across ages. Each CDR3 protein gets one entry after TCRdb re-called the 5' RACE reads with MiXCR. The table has under 2,000,000 distinct CDR3 sequences, less than 50% seen once; the top ten hold 2% to 2.5%. Sequenced input: blood. The receptors shown here come from a woman between 35 and 50 years old in good health. Both conserved end residues are part of each CDR3. The order of the fields is clone size, V gene, D gene, J gene, CDR3 DNA, CDR3 protein. A D gene is named only where the DNA matches it firmly. Not all rows give a size; the values are once, few, many and, for expanded clones, a class.

.	TRBV9	.	TRBJ2-5	TGTGCCAGCAGCGGAGAAGCGCCCCTTGAGACCCAGTACTTC	CASSGEAPLETQYF
.	TRBV4-1	.	TRBJ1-1	TGCGCCAGCAGCCATAATCTTGGACAGACGAACACTGAAGCTTTCTTT	CASSHNLGQTNTEAFF
.	TRBV4-3	TRBD1	TRBJ1-2	TGCGCCAGCAGCCAAGATACAGGGGTAGCCTATGGCTACACCTTC	CASSQDTGVAYGYTF
.	TRBV6-6	.	TRBJ1-5	TGTGCCAGCAGTCCTCCTGGGGGGGCATTGGGCAATCAGCCCCAGCATTTT	CASSPPGGALGNQPQHF
few	TRBV5-1	.	TRBJ2-1	TGCGCCAGCAGCTGGCCTGAGGTAGGGGCAGGGCCCTACAATGAGCAGTTCTTC	CASSWPEVGAGPYNEQFF
.	TRBV6-5	.	TRBJ1-4	TGTGCCAGCAGTTACTCGTCTTGGGGGGCTAATGAAAAACTGTTTTTT	CASSYSSWGANEKLFF
.	TRBV7-8	TRBD2	TRBJ2-1	TGTGCCAGCAGCTTAGGGGTCGGTAGCGGGGGTACCTACAATGAGCAGTTCTTC	CASSLGVGSGGTYNEQFF
.	TRBV29-1	.	TRBJ2-3	TGCAGCGCCGAAATCTCACAGGAGCTCACAGATACGCAGTATTTT	CSAEISQELTDTQYF
once	TRBV4-3	.	TRBJ1-4	TGCGCCAGCAGCCAAGATAGGACGGGGACCCGGCAGGAAAAACTGTTTTTT	CASSQDRTGTRQEKLFF
few	TRBV7-9	.	TRBJ2-3	TGTGCCAGCAGCCATCCACAGATTGACAGACCTGGCACAGATACGCAGTATTTT	CASSHPQIDRPGTDTQYF
.	TRBV24-1	TRBD2	TRBJ2-1	TGCGCCACCAGTGACCGAGGGACTAGCGGGGGGGCCTACAATGAGCAGTTCTTC	CATSDRGTSGGAYNEQFF
.	TRBV2	TRBD1	TRBJ2-1	TGTGCCACCTCCGGACAGGTGCCATACAATGAGCAGTTCTTC	CATSGQVPYNEQFF
.	TRBV6-1	.	TRBJ2-3	TGTGCCAGCAGTGAATACCCAGGGGGCACAGATACGCAGTATTTT	CASSEYPGGTDTQYF
few	TRBV11-3	TRBD2	TRBJ2-1	TGTGCCAGCAGCGCCGGACTAGCGCAATACAATGAGCAGTTCTTC	CASSAGLAQYNEQFF
.	TRBV24-1	TRBD1	TRBJ2-1	TGTGCCACCAGTTACCCGGGACAGGGTTCCAATGAGCAGTTCTTC	CATSYPGQGSNEQFF
.	TRBV6-5	.	TRBJ1-2	TGTGCCAGCAGAAATGAGGACTTCTCTAACTATGGCTACACCTTC	CASRNEDFSNYGYTF
.	TRBV20-1	TRBD1	TRBJ2-1	TGCAGTGCTAGACCGGGACAGGGAGGCAGTGAGCAGTTCTTC	CSARPGQGGSEQFF
.	TRBV20-1	.	TRBJ1-2	TGCAGTGCCAAAGGAGGCAGGGAGACCTATGGCTACACCTTC	CSAKGGRETYGYTF
.	TRBV18	.	TRBJ1-2	TGTGCCAGCTCACCCGGCTCCTTGACAGGCGGCTACACCTTC	CASSPGSLTGGYTF
few	TRBV2	.	TRBJ2-5	TGTGCCAGCAGTGAACCGAGGGATCAGGAGACCCAGTACTTC	CASSEPRDQETQYF
few	TRBV3-1	TRBD1	TRBJ2-1	TGTGCCAGCAGCAACCGGACAGGGTTTGCCAATGAGCAGTTCTTC	CASSNRTGFANEQFF
.	TRBV4-3	.	TRBJ1-2	TGCGCCAGCAGCCAAGATAGGGCGGCATGGGACTATGGCTACACCTTC	CASSQDRAAWDYGYTF
few	TRBV9	TRBD1	TRBJ1-2	TGTGCCAGCGGACCCGGGACAGCAGTAAACTATGGCTACACCTTC	CASGPGTAVNYGYTF
.	TRBV29-1	.	TRBJ1-1	TGCAGCGTTGACAGGGCGGACACTGAAGCTTTCTTT	CSVDRADTEAFF
many	TRBV29-1	.	TRBJ2-3	TGCAGCGTTGATCAGGACGGCACAGATACGCAGTATTTT	CSVDQDGTDTQYF
.	TRBV20-1	.	TRBJ1-5	TGCAGTGCTAGAGATCGCCAGGGGAGCAATCAGCCCCAGCATTTT	CSARDRQGSNQPQHF
.	TRBV6-1	.	TRBJ1-2	TGTGCCAGCAGTGAAATCGGGGGTGATCACTATGGCTACACCTTC	CASSEIGGDHYGYTF
.	TRBV4-2	.	TRBJ1-1	TGTGCCAGCAGCCCGATTTGGTACACTGAAGCTTTCTTT	CASSPIWYTEAFF
few	TRBV28	.	TRBJ2-7	TGTGCCAGCAGTCTGGGCCTTCAAGGGTCCCTCTCCTACGAGCAGTACTTC	CASSLGLQGSLSYEQYF
.	TRBV20-1	.	TRBJ2-3	TGCAGTGCTAGGAAAGCGGACACAGATACGCAGTATTTT	CSARKADTDTQYF
.	TRBV12-3/TRBV12-4	.	TRBJ1-1	TGTGCCAGCAGAGAGGGTTCAGCTGCAGCTTTCTTT	CASREGSAAAFF
once	TRBV7-2	.	TRBJ1-2	TGTGCCAGCAGCTTAGGGTTGGGGGGGCGCCAGGGCTACACCTTC	CASSLGLGGRQGYTF
few	TRBV12-3/TRBV12-4	TRBD1	TRBJ1-5	TGTGCCAGCAGCCCCCTCGGACAGGGCGCTCAGCCCCAGCATTTT	CASSPLGQGAQPQHF
.	TRBV18	.	TRBJ2-7	TGTGCCAGCTCACCACCGAGGACAGCCACCTACGAGCAGTACTTC	CASSPPRTATYEQYF
few	TRBV20-1	TRBD2	TRBJ2-1	TGCAGTGCTAGACCGGGGGGAAACTACAATGAGCAGTTCTTC	CSARPGGNYNEQFF
.	TRBV27	TRBD1	TRBJ2-1	TGTGCCAGCAGTCCACTGGGACAGCCGAATGAGCAGTTCTTC	CASSPLGQPNEQFF
.	TRBV7-8	TRBD1	TRBJ1-1	TGTGCCAGCAGGTCTAACAGGGGACGGAACACTGAAGCTTTCTTT	CASRSNRGRNTEAFF
few	TRBV6-4	.	TRBJ2-3	TGTGCCAGCAGTGACTCCGGGGGACCAGATACGCAGTATTTT	CASSDSGGPDTQYF
.	TRBV6-6	.	TRBJ2-4	TGTGCCAGCAAAGCTGGCAGGTTTCACATTCAGTACTTC	CASKAGRFHIQYF
.	TRBV7-9	.	TRBJ2-7	TGTGCCAGCAGCTTAGCGGGGTCGTTGGAGCAGTACTTC	CASSLAGSLEQYF
.	TRBV4-3	.	TRBJ1-2	TGCGCCAGCAGCCAAGTGGGGGGGAATGGCTACACCTTC	CASSQVGGNGYTF
.	TRBV20-1	.	TRBJ1-1	TGCAGTGCTCCCCCTAGGGGTACTGAAGCTTTCTTT	CSAPPRGTEAFF
.	TRBV11-3	.	TRBJ2-1	TGTGCCAGCAGCACAGGGTCGGGAACCTACAATGAGCAGTTCTTC	CASSTGSGTYNEQFF
once	TRBV2	.	TRBJ2-7	TGTGCCAGCGCGCGAGAGGCCGAGCAGTACTTC	CASAREAEQYF
few	TRBV29-1	.	TRBJ1-1	TGCAGCGTTGGAAGGGGTCTGGCTTCTATGAACACTGAAGCTTTCTTT	CSVGRGLASMNTEAFF
few	TRBV24-1	TRBD2	TRBJ2-5	TGTGCCACCAGTGACGGGACTAGCGGGGGGGCCAGGGAGACCCAGTACTTC	CATSDGTSGGARETQYF
.	TRBV7-8	TRBD2	TRBJ2-5	TGTGCCAGCAGGGCAGGGCGGACTAGCGGGATACAAGAGACCCAGTACTTC	CASRAGRTSGIQETQYF
once	TRBV6-2/TRBV6-3	TRBD2	TRBJ2-5	TGTGCCAGCACCATTCGAGCGGGGCGGGGGGAGACCCAGTACTTC	CASTIRAGRGETQYF
few	TRBV7-2	.	TRBJ2-3	TGTGCCAGCAGCTTAGCGCTGGGCCTTAGCACAGATACGCAGTATTTT	CASSLALGLSTDTQYF
.	TRBV12-3/TRBV12-4	.	TRBJ1-1	TGTGCCAGCAGTTTGATACAGGTGGGCACTGAAGCTTTCTTT	CASSLIQVGTEAFF
few	TRBV10-3	TRBD1	TRBJ1-2	TGTGCCATCAGCTTTACTGGGACAGGGGGCTTCTATGGCTACACCTTC	CAISFTGTGGFYGYTF
.	TRBV6-1	TRBD1	TRBJ1-1	TGTGCCAGCATCCCAACCGGGACAGCAAGTATGAACACTGAAGCTTTCTTT	CASIPTGTASMNTEAFF
.	TRBV2	.	TRBJ2-1	TGTGCCAGCAGTGAAGGTGGGGGTTATGCCTACAATGAGCAGTTCTTC	CASSEGGGYAYNEQFF
few	TRBV15	TRBD1	TRBJ1-6	TGTGCCACCAGCAGAAGCTGGGACAGCTATAATTCACCCCTCCACTTT	CATSRSWDSYNSPLHF